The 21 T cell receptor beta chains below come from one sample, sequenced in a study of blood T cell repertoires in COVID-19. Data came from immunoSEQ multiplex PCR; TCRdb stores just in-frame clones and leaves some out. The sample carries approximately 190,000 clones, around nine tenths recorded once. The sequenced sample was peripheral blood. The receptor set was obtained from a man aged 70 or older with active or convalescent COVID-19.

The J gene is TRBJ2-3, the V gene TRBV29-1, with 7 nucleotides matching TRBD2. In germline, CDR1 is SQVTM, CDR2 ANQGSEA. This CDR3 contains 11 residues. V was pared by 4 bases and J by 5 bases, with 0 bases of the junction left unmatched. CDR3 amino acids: CSVGEGDTQYF. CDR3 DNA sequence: TGCAGCGTTGGGGAGGGAGATACGCAGTATTTT.

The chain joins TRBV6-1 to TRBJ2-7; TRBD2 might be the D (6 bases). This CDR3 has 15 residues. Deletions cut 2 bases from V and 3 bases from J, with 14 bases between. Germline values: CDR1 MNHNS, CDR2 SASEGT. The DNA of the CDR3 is TGTGCCAGCAGTGAAAGTTCGGGAGATTTCTACGAGCAGTACTTC. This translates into CASSESSGDFYEQYF.

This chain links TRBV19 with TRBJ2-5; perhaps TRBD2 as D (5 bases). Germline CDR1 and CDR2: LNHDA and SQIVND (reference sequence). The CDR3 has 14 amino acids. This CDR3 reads CATRPPGIPETQYF. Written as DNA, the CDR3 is TGTGCAACCCGCCCACCGGGGATCCCCGAGACCCAGTACTTC.

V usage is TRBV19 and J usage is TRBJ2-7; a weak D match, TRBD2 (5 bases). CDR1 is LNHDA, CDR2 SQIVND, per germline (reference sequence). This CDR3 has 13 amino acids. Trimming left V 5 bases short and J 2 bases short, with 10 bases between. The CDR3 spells CASSPEGAYEQYF. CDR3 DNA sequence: TGTGCCAGTAGTCCTGAGGGCGCCTACGAGCAGTACTTC.

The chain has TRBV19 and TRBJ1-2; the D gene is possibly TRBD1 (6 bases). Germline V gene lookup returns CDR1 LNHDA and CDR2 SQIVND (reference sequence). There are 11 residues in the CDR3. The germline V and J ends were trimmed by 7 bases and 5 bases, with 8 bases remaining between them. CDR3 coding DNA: TGTGCCAGTAACGGACAGTATGGCTACACCTTC. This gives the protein CASNGQYGYTF.

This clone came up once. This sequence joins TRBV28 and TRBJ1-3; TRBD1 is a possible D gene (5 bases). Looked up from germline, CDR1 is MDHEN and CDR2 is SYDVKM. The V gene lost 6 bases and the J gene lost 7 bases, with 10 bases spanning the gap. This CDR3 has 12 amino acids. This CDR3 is CASRKGRNTIYF. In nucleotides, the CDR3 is TGTGCCAGCAGAAAGGGGCGGAACACCATATATTTT.

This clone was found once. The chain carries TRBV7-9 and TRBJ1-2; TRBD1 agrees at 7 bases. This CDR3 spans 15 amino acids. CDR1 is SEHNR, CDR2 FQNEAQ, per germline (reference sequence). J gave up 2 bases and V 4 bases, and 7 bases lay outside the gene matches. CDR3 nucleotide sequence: TGTGCCAGCAGCTCGCCGGACAGGTTAAACTATGGCTACACCTTC. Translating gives CASSSPDRLNYGYTF. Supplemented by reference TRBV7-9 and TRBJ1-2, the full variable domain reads DTGVSQNPRHKITKRGQNVTFRCDPISEHNRLYWYRQTLGQGPEFLTYFQNEAQLEKSRLLSDRFSAERPKGSFSTLEIQRTEQGDSAMYLCASSSPDRLNYGYTFGSGTRLTVV.

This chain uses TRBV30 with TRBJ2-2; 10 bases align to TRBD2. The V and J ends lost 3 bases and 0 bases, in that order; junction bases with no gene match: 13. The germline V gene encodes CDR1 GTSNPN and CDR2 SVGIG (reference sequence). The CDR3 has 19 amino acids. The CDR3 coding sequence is TGTGCCTGGAGGAGAGTAAGGACTAGCGGACGGGCGAACACCGGGGAGCTGTTTTTT. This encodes CAWRRVRTSGRANTGELFF.

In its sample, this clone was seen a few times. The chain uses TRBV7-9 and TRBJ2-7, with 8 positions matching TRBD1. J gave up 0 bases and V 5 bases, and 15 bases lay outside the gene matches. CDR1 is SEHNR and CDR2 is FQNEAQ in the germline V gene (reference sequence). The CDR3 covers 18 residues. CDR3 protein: CASSPDLRTGRPSYEQYF. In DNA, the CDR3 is TGTGCCAGCAGCCCTGATCTACGGACAGGGCGACCCTCCTACGAGCAGTACTTC.

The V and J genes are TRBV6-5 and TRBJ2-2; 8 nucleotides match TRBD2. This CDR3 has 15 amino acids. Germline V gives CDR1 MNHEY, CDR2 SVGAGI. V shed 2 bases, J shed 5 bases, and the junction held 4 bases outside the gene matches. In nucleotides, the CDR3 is TGTGCCAGCAGTTACGGCACTAGCGGAACCGGGGAGCTGTTTTTT. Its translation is CASSYGTSGTGELFF.

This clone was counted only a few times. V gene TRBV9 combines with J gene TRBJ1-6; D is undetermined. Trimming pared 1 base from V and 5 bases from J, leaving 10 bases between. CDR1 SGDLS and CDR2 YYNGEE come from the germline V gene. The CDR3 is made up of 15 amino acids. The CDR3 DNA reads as TGTGCCAGCAGCGTAAACCCCGCTAATAATTCACCCCTCCACTTT. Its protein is CASSVNPANNSPLHF.

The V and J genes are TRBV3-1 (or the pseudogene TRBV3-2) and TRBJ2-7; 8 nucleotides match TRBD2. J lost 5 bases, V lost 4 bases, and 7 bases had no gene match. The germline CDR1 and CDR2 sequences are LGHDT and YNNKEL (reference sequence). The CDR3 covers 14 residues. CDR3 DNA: TGTGCCAGCAGCCTCGGGGGGGCCTTGAACGAGCAGTACTTC. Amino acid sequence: CASSLGGALNEQYF.

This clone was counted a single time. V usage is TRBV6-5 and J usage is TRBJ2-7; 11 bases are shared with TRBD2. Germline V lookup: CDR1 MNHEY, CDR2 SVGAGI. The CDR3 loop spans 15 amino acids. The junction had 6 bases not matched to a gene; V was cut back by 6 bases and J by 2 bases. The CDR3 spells CASSALAGGPYEQYF. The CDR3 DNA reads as TGTGCCAGCAGCGCTCTAGCGGGGGGCCCCTACGAGCAGTACTTC.

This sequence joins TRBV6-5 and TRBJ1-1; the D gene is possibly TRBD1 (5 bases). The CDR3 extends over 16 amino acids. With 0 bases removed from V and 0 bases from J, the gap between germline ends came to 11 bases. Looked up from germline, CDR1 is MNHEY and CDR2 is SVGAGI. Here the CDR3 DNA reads TGTGCCAGCAGTTACTCGGGGGGGGTCGTGAACACTGAAGCTTTCTTT. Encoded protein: CASSYSGGVVNTEAFF.

This chain's CDR3 is CASSLVSGQGADTQYF. In nucleotides, the CDR3 is TGTGCCAGCAGCTTAGTTTCTGGACAGGGGGCAGATACGCAGTATTTT. J is TRBJ2-3 and V is TRBV7-2, with TRBD1 identical over 10 bases. There are 16 residues in the CDR3. The germline gives CDR1 SGHTA, CDR2 FQGNSA. V shed 1 base, J shed 4 bases, and the junction held 5 bases outside the gene matches. Full variable domain (outside the CDR3, taken from reference TRBV7-2 and TRBJ2-3): GAGVSQSPSNKVTEKGKDVELRCDPISGHTALYWYRQSLGQGLEFLIYFQGNSAPDKSGLPSDRFSAERTGGSVSTLTIQRTQQEDSAVYLCASSLVSGQGADTQYFGPGTRLTVL.

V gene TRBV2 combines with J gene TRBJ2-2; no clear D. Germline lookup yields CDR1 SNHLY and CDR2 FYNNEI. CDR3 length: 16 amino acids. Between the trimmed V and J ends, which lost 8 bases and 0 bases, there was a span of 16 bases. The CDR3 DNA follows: TGTGCCAGCTCCCTTATGGCGGAAACGAACACCGGGGAGCTGTTTTTT. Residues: CASSLMAETNTGELFF.

In DNA form, the CDR3 reads TGTGCCAGCAGCTTAGCGGAGGTATCTGAAAAACTGTTTTTT. Its protein product is CASSLAEVSEKLFF. The V gene is TRBV7-9, the J gene TRBJ1-4, with no clear D. Germline V gene lookup returns CDR1 SEHNR and CDR2 FQNEAQ (reference sequence). V was trimmed by 0 bases and J by 7 bases, leaving 9 bases between them. This CDR3 contains 14 residues.

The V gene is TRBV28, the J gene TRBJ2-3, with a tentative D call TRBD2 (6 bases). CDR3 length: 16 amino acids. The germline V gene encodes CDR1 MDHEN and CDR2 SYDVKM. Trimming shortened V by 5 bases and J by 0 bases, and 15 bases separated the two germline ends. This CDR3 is CASSLATPGSTDTQYF. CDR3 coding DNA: TGTGCCAGCAGTCTAGCGACCCCTGGTAGCACAGATACGCAGTATTTT.

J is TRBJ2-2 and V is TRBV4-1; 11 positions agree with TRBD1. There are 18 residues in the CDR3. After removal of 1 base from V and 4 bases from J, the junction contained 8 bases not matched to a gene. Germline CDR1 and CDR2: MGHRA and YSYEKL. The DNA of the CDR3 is TGCGCCAGCAGCCAAGTGTGGGACAGGGGGGAGAGCACCGGGGAGCTGTTTTTT. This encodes CASSQVWDRGESTGELFF.

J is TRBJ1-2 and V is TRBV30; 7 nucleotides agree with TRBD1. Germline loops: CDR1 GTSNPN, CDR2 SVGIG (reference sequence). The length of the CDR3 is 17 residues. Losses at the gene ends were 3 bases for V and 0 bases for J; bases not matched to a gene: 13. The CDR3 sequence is CAWRHRGAGQTNYGYTF. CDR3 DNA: TGTGCCTGGAGACATCGCGGCGCGGGACAGACTAACTATGGCTACACCTTC.

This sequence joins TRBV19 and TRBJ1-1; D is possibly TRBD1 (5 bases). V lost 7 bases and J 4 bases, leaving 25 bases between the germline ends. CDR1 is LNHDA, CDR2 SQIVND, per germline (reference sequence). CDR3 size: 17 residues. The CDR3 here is CASTALGGSHLGTEAFF. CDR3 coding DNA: TGTGCCAGTACAGCCCTTGGGGGGTCACACCTGGGCACTGAAGCTTTCTTT.